The rows below give T cell receptor beta chains drawn from one sample of a study of preoperative IRX-2 immunotherapy in early breast cancer. Measured with immunoSEQ multiplex PCR; TCRdb has only the in-frame clones, and not every one. The sample has around 40,000 clones, about 80% seen once. This specimen was tumor tissue, taken after IRX-2 immunotherapy. The receptor set was obtained from a human donor with breast cancer. Both conserved end residues are part of each CDR3. The D gene is left open where the match is weak. Size is stated for part of the rows, as once, few or many counts, or as a class when the clone is expanded.

D gene	clone size	V gene	J gene	CDR3 protein	CDR3 DNA
-	-	TRBV18	TRBJ2-7	CASSRENRAYEQYF	TGTGCCAGCTCACGGGAAAACAGGGCCTACGAGCAGTACTTC
TRBD1	-	TRBV18	TRBJ2-7	CASSPWDSPYEQYF	TGTGCCAGCTCACCATGGGACAGTCCCTACGAGCAGTACTTC
TRBD2	-	TRBV29-1	TRBJ2-7	CSAGTSGSYEQYF	TGCAGCGCAGGGACTAGCGGGTCCTACGAGCAGTACTTC
TRBD1	-	TRBV30	TRBJ2-7	CAWGQGPYEQYF	TGTGCCTGGGGACAGGGCCCCTACGAGCAGTACTTC
-	-	TRBV6-8	TRBJ2-5	CASSYRREETQYF	TGTGCCAGCAGTTACCGCAGGGAAGAGACCCAGTACTTC
-	-	TRBV19	TRBJ1-6	CASSIEGGSPLHF	TGTGCCAGTAGTATAGAGGGAGGTTCACCCCTCCACTTT
-	few	TRBV6-8	TRBJ2-7	CASSSEAGYSYEQYF	TGTGCCAGCAGTTCAGAGGCCGGGTACTCCTACGAGCAGTACTTC
TRBD1	-	TRBV5-1	TRBJ1-3	CASSERTGSGNTIYF	TGCGCCAGCAGTGAACGGACAGGGTCTGGAAACACCATATATTTT
TRBD1	-	TRBV7-6	TRBJ2-3	CASSLGRTGMDDTQYF	TGTGCCAGCAGCTTAGGGAGGACAGGGATGGACGATACGCAGTATTTT
-	-	TRBV19	TRBJ1-5	CASSRGDYSNQPQHF	TGTGCCAGTAGTCGCGGGGATTATAGCAATCAGCCCCAGCATTTT
-	few	TRBV30	TRBJ1-2	CAWSNGLAFRYTF	TGTGCCTGGAGTAACGGACTAGCTTTTCGCTACACCTTC
-	-	TRBV10-2	TRBJ2-7	CASSEGGRSYEQYF	TGCGCCAGCAGTGAGGGGGGTCGCTCCTACGAGCAGTACTTC
TRBD2	-	TRBV19	TRBJ2-1	CASTPTPQRGRDEQFF	TGTGCCAGTACCCCAACCCCCCAGCGGGGGAGGGATGAGCAGTTCTTC
-	once	TRBV5-1	TRBJ1-6	CASSLASYNSPLHF	TGCGCCAGCAGCTTGGCCTCCTATAATTCACCCCTCCACTTT
TRBD1	-	TRBV7-1	TRBJ2-7	CASSFTGAYEQYF	TGTGCCAGCAGTTTCACAGGGGCTTACGAGCAGTACTTC
-	-	TRBV11-3	TRBJ2-1	CASSLEKVGSYNEQFF	TGTGCCAGCAGCTTGGAGAAGGTTGGCTCCTACAATGAGCAGTTCTTC
-	-	TRBV6-8	TRBJ1-5	CASAQWGYSNQPQHF	TGTGCCAGCGCCCAATGGGGGTATAGCAATCAGCCCCAGCATTTT
TRBD2	-	TRBV14	TRBJ2-5	CASSPFPGLAGEETQYF	TGTGCCAGCAGCCCCTTTCCCGGACTAGCGGGAGAAGAGACCCAGTACTTC
-	-	TRBV6-7	TRBJ2-7	CASRIILSSYEQYF	TGTGCCAGCAGAATCATACTCAGCTCCTACGAGCAGTACTTC
-	-	TRBV29-1	TRBJ1-5	CSVSLGRDYSQPQHF	TGCAGCGTTAGCCTCGGACGGGATTACAGTCAGCCCCAGCATTTT
TRBD1	-	TRBV6-8	TRBJ1-3	CASRRTGGRGSGNTIYF	TGTGCCAGCAGGCGTACAGGGGGCCGAGGTTCTGGAAACACCATATATTTT
TRBD1	once	TRBV5-1	TRBJ2-7	CASSSDRERTYEQYF	TGCGCCAGCAGCTCCGACAGGGAACGCACCTACGAGCAGTACTTC
-	once	TRBV12-2	TRBJ2-6	CASRSRFGASGANVLTF	TGTGCCAGTAGATCCCGTTTCGGTGCCTCTGGGGCCAACGTCCTGACTTTC
-	-	TRBV6-8	TRBJ2-7	CASSYSTGHYEQYF	TGTGCCAGCAGTTACTCAACAGGGCACTACGAGCAGTACTTC
-	once	TRBV10-3	TRBJ2-7	CAISESEGINDEQYF	TGTGCCATCAGTGAGTCTGAGGGGATAAACGACGAGCAGTACTTC
-	-	TRBV7-7	TRBJ1-3	CASSLGGTAGNTIYF	TGTGCCAGCAGCTTGGGGGGGACGGCTGGAAACACCATATATTTT